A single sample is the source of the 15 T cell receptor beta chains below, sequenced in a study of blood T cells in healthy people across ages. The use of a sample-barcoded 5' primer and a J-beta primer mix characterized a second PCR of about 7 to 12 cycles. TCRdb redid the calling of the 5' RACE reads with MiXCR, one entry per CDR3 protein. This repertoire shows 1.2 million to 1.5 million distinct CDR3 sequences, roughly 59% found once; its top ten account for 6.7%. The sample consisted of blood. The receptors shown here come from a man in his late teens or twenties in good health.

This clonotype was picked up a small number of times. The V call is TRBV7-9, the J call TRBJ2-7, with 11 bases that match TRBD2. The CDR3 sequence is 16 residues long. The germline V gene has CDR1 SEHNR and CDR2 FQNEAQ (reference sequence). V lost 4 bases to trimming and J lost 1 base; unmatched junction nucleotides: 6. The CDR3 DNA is TGTGCCAGCAGCTCCGGCGGGACTAGCGGTTCCTACGAGCAGTACTTC. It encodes CASSSGGTSGSYEQYF. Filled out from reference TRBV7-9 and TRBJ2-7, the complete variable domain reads DTGVSQNPRHKITKRGQNVTFRCDPISEHNRLYWYRQTLGQGPEFLTYFQNEAQLEKSRLLSDRFSAERPKGSFSTLEIQRTEQGDSAMYLCASSSGGTSGSYEQYFGPGTRLTVT.

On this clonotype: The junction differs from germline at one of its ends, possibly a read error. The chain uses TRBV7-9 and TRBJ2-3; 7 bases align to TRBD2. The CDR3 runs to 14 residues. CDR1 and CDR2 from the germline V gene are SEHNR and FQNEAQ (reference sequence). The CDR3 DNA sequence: TGTACCAGCAGCTCTAGCGGCTTCACAGATACGCAGTATTTT. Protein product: CTSSSSGFTDTQYF.

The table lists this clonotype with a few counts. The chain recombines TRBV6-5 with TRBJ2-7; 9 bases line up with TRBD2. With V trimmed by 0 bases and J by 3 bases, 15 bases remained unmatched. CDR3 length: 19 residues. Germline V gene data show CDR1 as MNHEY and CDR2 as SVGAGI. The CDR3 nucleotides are TGTGCCAGCAGTTACTCGCACAGGGATGGAGCGGGAGGCCGCTACGAGCAGTACTTC. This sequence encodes CASSYSHRDGAGGRYEQYF.

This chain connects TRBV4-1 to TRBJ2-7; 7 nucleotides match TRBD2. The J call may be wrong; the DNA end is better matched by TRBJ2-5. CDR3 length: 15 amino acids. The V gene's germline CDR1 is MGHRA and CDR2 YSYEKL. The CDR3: CASSQDGGERETQYF. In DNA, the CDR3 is TGCGCCAGCAGCCAAGATGGGGGGGAGAGGGAGACCCAGTACTTC.

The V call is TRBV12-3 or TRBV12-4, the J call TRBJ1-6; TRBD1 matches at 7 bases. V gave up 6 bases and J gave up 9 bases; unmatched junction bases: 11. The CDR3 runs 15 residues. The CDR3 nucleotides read TGTGCCAGCAGCCCCGCTGACAGGGTTCGTTCACCCCTCCACTTT. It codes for CASSPADRVRSPLHF.

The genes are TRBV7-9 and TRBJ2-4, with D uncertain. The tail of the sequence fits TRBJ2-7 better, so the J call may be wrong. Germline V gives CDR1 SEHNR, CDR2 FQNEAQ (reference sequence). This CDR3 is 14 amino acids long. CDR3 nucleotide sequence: TGTGCCAGCAGCTTCGGAACAACCCTCTACGAGCAGTACTTC. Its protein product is CASSFGTTLYEQYF.

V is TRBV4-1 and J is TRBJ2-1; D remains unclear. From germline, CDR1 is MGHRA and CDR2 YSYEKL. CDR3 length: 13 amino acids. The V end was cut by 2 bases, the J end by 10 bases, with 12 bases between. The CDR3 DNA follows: TGCGCCAGCAGCCAAACCTTGCTTCGGGAGCAGTTCTTC. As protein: CASSQTLLREQFF.

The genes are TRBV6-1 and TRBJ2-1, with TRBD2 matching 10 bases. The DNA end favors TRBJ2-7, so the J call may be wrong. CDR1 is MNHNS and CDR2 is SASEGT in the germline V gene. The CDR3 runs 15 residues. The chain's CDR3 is CASTRAGGPNNEQYF. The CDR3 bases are TGTGCCAGCACCCGAGCGGGAGGGCCTAACAATGAGCAGTACTTC.

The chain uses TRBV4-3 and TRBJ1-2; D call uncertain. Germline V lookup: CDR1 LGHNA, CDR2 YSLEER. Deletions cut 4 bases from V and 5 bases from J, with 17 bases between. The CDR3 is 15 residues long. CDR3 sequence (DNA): TGCGCCAGCAGCCCTGGCTCGGGCAGATTTTATGGCTACACCTTC. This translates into CASSPGSGRFYGYTF.

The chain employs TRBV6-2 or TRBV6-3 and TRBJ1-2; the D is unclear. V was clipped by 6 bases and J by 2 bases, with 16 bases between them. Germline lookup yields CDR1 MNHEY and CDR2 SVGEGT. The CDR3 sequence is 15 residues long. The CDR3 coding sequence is TGTGCCAGCAGGGAATACACCCCACGCAACTATGGCTACACCTTC. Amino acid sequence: CASREYTPRNYGYTF.

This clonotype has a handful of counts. The CDR3: CASSLGGTNSPLHF. In DNA, the CDR3 is TGTGCCAGCAGTTTAGGGGGAACTAATTCACCCCTCCACTTT. V gene TRBV12-3 or TRBV12-4 combines with J gene TRBJ1-6; no reliable D call. V gave up 1 base and J gave up 6 bases, with 7 bases separating them. This CDR3 is 14 amino acids long.

CDR3: CAIITGYSTDTQYF. The CDR3 coding sequence is TGTGCCATCATAACGGGGTATAGCACAGATACGCAGTATTTT. The J gene is TRBJ2-3, the V gene TRBV2; D might be TRBD2 (5 bases). In germline, CDR1 is SNHLY, CDR2 FYNNEI. The CDR3 runs to 14 residues. Between the trimmed V and J ends, which lost 10 bases and 0 bases, there was a span of 14 bases.

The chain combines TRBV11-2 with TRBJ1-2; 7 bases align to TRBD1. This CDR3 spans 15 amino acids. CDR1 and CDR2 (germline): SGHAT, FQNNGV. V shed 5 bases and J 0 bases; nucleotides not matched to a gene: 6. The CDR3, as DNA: TGTGCCAGCAGCCACTACAGGGGTACTAACTATGGCTACACCTTC. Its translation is CASSHYRGTNYGYTF.

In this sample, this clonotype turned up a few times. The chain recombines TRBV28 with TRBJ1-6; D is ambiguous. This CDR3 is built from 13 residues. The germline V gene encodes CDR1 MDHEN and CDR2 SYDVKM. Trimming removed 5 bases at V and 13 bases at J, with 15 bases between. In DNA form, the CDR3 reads TGTGCCAGCAGTCCTGACGGTCGTACCCCCCTCCACTTT. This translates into CASSPDGRTPLHF.

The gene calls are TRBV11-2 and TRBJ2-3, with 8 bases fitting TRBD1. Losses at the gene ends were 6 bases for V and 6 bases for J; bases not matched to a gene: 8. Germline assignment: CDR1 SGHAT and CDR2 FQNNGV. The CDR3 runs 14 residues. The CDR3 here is CASRFLRGLDTQYF. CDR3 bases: TGTGCCAGCAGATTTCTCAGGGGGCTGGATACGCAGTATTTT.